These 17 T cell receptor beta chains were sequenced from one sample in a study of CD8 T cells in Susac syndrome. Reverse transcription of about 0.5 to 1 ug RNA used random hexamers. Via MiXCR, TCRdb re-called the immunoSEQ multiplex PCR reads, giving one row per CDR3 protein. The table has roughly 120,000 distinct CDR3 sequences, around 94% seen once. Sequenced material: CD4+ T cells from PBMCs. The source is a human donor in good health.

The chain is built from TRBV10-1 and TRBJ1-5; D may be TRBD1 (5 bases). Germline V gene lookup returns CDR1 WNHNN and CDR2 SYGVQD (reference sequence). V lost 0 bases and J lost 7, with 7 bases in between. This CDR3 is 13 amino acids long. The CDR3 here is CASSESKGQPQHF. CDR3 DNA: TGCGCCAGCAGTGAGTCTAAGGGGCAGCCCCAGCATTTT.

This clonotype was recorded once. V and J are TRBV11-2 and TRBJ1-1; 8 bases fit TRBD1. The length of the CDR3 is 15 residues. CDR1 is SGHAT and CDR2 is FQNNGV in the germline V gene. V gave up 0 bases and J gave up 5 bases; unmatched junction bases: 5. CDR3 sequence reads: CASSLDPGQGTEAFF. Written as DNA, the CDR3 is TGTGCCAGCAGCTTAGATCCCGGACAGGGAACTGAAGCTTTCTTT.

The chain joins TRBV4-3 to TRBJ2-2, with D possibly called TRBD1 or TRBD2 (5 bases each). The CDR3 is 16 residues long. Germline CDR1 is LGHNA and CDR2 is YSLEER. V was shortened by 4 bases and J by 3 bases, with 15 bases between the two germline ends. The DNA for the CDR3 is TGCGCCAGCAGCCGAGAGTGGGACGGATACACCGGGGAGCTGTTTTTT. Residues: CASSREWDGYTGELFF.

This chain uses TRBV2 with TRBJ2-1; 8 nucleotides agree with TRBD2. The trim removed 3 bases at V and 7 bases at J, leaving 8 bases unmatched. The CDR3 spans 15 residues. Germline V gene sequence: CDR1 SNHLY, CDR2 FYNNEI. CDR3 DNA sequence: TGTGCCAGCAGTGAGGTCCTAGCGGGTATTAATGAGCAGTTCTTC. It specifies CASSEVLAGINEQFF.

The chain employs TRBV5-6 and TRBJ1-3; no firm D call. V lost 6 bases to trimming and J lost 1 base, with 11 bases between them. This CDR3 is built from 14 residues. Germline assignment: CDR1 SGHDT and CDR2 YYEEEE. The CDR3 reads CASNDRASGNTIYF. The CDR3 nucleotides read TGTGCCAGCAATGACCGGGCGTCTGGAAACACCATATATTTT.

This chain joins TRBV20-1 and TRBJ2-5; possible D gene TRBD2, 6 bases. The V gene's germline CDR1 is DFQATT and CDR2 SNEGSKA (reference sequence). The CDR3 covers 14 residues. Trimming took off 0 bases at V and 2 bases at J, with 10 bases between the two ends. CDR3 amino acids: CSAREPGLQETQYF. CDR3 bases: TGCAGTGCTAGAGAACCGGGACTTCAAGAGACCCAGTACTTC.

For the CDR3, the DNA is TGCAGTGCTATGGCTCCCGGGGCCAACGTCCTGACTTTC. This encodes CSAMAPGANVLTF. The chain employs TRBV20-1 and TRBJ2-6; D unresolved. The germline V gene encodes CDR1 DFQATT and CDR2 SNEGSKA (reference sequence). The germline V and J ends were trimmed by 4 bases and 4 bases, with 8 bases remaining between them. This CDR3 spans 13 amino acids.

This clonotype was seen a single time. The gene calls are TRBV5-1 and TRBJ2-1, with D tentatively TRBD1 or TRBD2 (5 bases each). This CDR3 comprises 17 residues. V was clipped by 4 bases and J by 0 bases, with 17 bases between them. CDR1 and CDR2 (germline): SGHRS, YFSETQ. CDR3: CASSRDPDSSSYNEQFF. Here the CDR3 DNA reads TGCGCCAGCAGCCGGGACCCGGACTCGAGCTCCTACAATGAGCAGTTCTTC.

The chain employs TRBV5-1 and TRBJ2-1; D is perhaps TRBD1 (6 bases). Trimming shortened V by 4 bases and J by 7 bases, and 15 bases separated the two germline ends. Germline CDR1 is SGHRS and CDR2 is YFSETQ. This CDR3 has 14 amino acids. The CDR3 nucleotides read TGCGCCAGCAGCGCCCAAGGACAGAGGAATGAGCAGTTCTTC. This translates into CASSAQGQRNEQFF.

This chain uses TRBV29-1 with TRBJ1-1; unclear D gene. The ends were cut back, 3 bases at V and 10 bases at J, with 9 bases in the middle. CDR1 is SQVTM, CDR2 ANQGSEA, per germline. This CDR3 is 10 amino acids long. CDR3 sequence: CSVDKGRAFF. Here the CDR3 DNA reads TGCAGCGTTGATAAGGGAAGAGCTTTCTTT.

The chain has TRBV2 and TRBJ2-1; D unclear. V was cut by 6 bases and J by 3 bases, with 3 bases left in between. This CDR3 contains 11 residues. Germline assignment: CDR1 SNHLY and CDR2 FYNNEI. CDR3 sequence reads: CASRGYNEQFF. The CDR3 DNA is TGTGCCAGCAGGGGCTACAATGAGCAGTTCTTC.

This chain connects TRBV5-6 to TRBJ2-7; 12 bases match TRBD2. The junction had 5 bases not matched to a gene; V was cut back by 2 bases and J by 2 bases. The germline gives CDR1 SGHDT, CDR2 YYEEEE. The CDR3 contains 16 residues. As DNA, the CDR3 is TGTGCCAGCAGCTTATTGCGGACTAGCGGGGCCTACGAGCAGTACTTC. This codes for CASSLLRTSGAYEQYF.

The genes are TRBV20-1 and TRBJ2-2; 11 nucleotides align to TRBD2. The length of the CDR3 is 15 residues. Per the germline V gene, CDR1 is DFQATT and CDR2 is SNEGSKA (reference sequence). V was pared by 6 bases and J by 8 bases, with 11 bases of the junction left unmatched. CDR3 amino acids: CSAPPATSGRGELFF. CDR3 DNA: TGCAGTGCCCCGCCGGCTACTAGCGGGAGAGGGGAGCTGTTTTTT.

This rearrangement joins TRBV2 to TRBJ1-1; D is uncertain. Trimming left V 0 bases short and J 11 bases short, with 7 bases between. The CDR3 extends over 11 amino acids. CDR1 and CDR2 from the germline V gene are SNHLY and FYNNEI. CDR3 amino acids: CASSEAFRAFF. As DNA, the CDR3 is TGTGCCAGCAGTGAAGCTTTTAGGGCTTTCTTT.

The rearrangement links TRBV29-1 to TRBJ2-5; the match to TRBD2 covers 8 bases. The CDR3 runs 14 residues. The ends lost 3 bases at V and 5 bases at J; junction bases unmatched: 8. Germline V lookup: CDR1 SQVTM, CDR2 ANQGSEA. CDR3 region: CSVDLRGAGETQYF. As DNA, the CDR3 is TGCAGCGTTGATTTGCGGGGGGCCGGGGAGACCCAGTACTTC.

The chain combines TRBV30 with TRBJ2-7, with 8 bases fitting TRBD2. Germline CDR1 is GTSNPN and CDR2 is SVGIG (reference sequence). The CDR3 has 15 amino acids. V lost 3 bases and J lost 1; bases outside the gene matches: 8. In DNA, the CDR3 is TGTGCCTGGAGCGTCGGGGGGGGACTGTCCTACGAGCAGTACTTC. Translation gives CAWSVGGGLSYEQYF. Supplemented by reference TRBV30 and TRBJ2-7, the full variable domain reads SQTIHQWPATLVQPVGSPLSLECTVEGTSNPNLYWYRQAAGRGLQLLFYSVGIGQISSEVPQNLSASRPQDRQFILSSKKLLLSDSGFYLCAWSVGGGLSYEQYFGPGTRLTVT.

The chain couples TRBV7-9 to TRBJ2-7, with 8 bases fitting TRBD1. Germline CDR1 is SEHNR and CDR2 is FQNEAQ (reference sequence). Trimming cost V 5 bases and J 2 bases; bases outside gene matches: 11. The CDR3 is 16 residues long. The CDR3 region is CASSRRPGQAPYEQYF. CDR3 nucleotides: TGTGCCAGCAGCCGACGACCGGGACAGGCCCCCTACGAGCAGTACTTC.